The 21 T cell receptor beta chains listed next were all sequenced from one sample in a study of cytotoxic CD8 clonotypes in ibrutinib-treated CLL. The protocol was immunoSEQ multiplex PCR, while the TCRdb copy is restricted to in-frame clones and leaves out a portion. The sample carries 130,000 or so clones, 80% to 90% recorded once. The specimen comprised PBMCs, sampled after 24 months of ibrutinib treatment. Source of these receptors: a human donor with chronic lymphocytic leukemia.

This rearrangement joins TRBV27 to TRBJ1-5; D gene uncertain. Germline V gene sequence: CDR1 MNHEY, CDR2 SMNVEV (reference sequence). This CDR3 has 12 residues. V was clipped by 8 bases and J by 11 bases, with 16 bases between them. Here the CDR3 reads CASAPIGRAQHF. The CDR3, as DNA: TGTGCCAGCGCCCCGATCGGTCGGGCCCAGCATTTT.

The chain uses TRBV2 and TRBJ2-2; D is undetermined. The ends were cut back, 6 bases at V and 1 base at J, with 9 bases in the middle. Germline CDR1 is SNHLY and CDR2 is FYNNEI. CDR3 length: 14 residues. CDR3 loop: CASRWNRNTGELFF. The DNA of the CDR3 is TGTGCCAGCAGATGGAACCGGAACACCGGGGAGCTGTTTTTT.

The gene calls are TRBV2 and TRBJ2-5, with 10 positions matching TRBD1. The V gene's germline CDR1 is SNHLY and CDR2 FYNNEI. CDR3 length: 18 amino acids. The junction had 11 bases not matched to a gene; V was cut back by 3 bases and J by 1 base. CDR3 loop: CASSESTGGLYIQETQYF. CDR3 nucleotides: TGTGCCAGCAGTGAGTCGACAGGGGGCCTTTACATCCAAGAGACCCAGTACTTC. Combining the CDR3 with reference TRBV2 and TRBJ2-5 gives the whole variable domain EPEVTQTPSHQVTQMGQEVILRCVPISNHLYFYWYRQILGQKVEFLVSFYNNEISEKSEIFDDQFSVERPDGSNFTLKIRSTKLEDSAMYFCASSESTGGLYIQETQYFGPGTRLLVL.

The V gene is TRBV27, the J gene TRBJ2-7; possible D gene TRBD2, 5 bases. With 9 bases removed from V and 4 bases from J, the gap between germline ends came to 10 bases. Germline CDR1 MNHEY, CDR2 SMNVEV (reference sequence). The CDR3 length is 11 residues. The CDR3 nucleotides read TGTGCCAGTGGAGGCGGGTACGAGCAGTACTTC. Residues: CASGGGYEQYF.

The CDR3 spells CASSQYSGNTEAFF. As DNA, the CDR3 is TGCGCCAGCAGCCAATACTCAGGTAACACTGAAGCTTTCTTT. This chain connects TRBV4-3 to TRBJ1-1; D ambiguous. The germline V gene has CDR1 LGHNA and CDR2 YSLEER. V lost 2 bases and J 2 bases, leaving 9 bases between the germline ends. The CDR3 runs 14 residues.

J is TRBJ2-4 and V is TRBV5-5; D remains ambiguous. This CDR3 is built from 12 residues. CDR1 and CDR2 (germline): SGHKS, YYEKEE (reference sequence). The V gene lost 2 bases and the J gene lost 6 bases, with 6 bases spanning the gap. CDR3 DNA: TGTGCCAGCAGCTTTTACGGAAACATTCAGTACTTC. It is translated as CASSFYGNIQYF.

The chain employs TRBV4-1 and TRBJ1-5, with D perhaps matching TRBD1 (5 bases). Trimming stripped 1 base from V and 0 bases from J, with 22 bases between. CDR1 MGHRA and CDR2 YSYEKL come from the germline V gene. The CDR3 extends over 20 amino acids. The CDR3 sequence: CASSQGLRMAGRGSNQPQHF. The CDR3 DNA sequence: TGCGCCAGCAGCCAAGGGTTACGCATGGCAGGGCGGGGTAGCAATCAGCCCCAGCATTTT.

The chain links TRBV28 to TRBJ2-1; 8 positions match TRBD2. In germline, CDR1 is MDHEN, CDR2 SYDVKM. Trimming at V came to 5 bases and at J to 0 bases, leaving 6 bases not matched to a gene. The CDR3 contains 16 residues. DNA of the CDR3: TGTGCCAGCAGTCCCATAGCGGGAAACTCCTACAATGAGCAGTTCTTC. It translates to CASSPIAGNSYNEQFF.

In this sample, this clone turned up once. This chain connects TRBV2 to TRBJ1-6, with unresolved D. The CDR3 has 14 amino acids. Deletions cut 6 bases from V and 6 bases from J, with 12 bases between. Germline CDR1 and CDR2: SNHLY and FYNNEI. In DNA, the CDR3 is TGTGCCAGCAGCGGCCAGGCGGGTAATTCACCCCTCCACTTT. As protein: CASSGQAGNSPLHF.

The V and J genes are TRBV28 and TRBJ2-5, with 7 bases lining up with TRBD1. This CDR3 contains 12 residues. Germline CDR1 reads MDHEN; CDR2 reads SYDVKM. V shed 8 bases and J 5 bases; nucleotides not matched to a gene: 5. The CDR3 region has the DNA TGTGCCAGCGCATCAGGGGGTGAGACCCAGTACTTC. Amino acid sequence: CASASGGETQYF.

This chain uses TRBV5-4 with TRBJ1-2, with 10 bases matching TRBD1. V was clipped by 3 bases and J by 7 bases; unmatched bases: 9. The V gene's germline CDR1 is SGHNT and CDR2 YYREEE (reference sequence). The CDR3 sequence is 15 residues long. CDR3 in DNA: TGTGCCAGCAGCTGGACAGGGGGGAATCTTGGTGGCTACACCTTC. Amino acid sequence: CASSWTGGNLGGYTF.

The V and J genes are TRBV18 and TRBJ2-1; TRBD1 matches at 7 bases. This CDR3 comprises 13 residues. CDR1 and CDR2 (germline): KGHSH, LQKENI. V shed 6 bases, J shed 7 bases, and the junction held 6 bases outside the gene matches. CDR3: CASSPDRHNEQFF. The CDR3 DNA follows: TGTGCCAGCTCCCCGGACAGGCATAATGAGCAGTTCTTC.

The rearrangement uses TRBV4-3 and TRBJ1-6; no reliable D call. Trimming shortened V by 1 base and J by 8 bases, and 12 bases separated the two germline ends. In germline, CDR1 is LGHNA, CDR2 YSLEER. The CDR3 runs 15 residues. CDR3 sequence (DNA): TGCGCCAGCAGCCAAGGAAGGGCGAGATATTCACCCCTCCACTTT. It is translated as CASSQGRARYSPLHF.

The chain carries TRBV19 and TRBJ1-2; D is unclear. There are 18 residues in the CDR3. Germline assignment: CDR1 LNHDA and CDR2 SQIVND (reference sequence). V lost 6 bases and J 6 bases, leaving 29 bases between the germline ends. CDR3 in amino acids: CASRDDGVLSTPSNGYTF. Written as DNA, the CDR3 is TGTGCCAGTAGGGACGATGGGGTGCTGTCCACTCCCTCGAATGGCTACACCTTC.

The chain combines TRBV5-3 with TRBJ2-5, with 13 bases that match TRBD2. TRBV5-3 is an ORF, and what it does is uncertain. The CDR3 length is 16 residues. V shed 4 bases, J shed 2 bases, and the junction held 5 bases outside the gene matches. The CDR3 here is CARSITSGGEQETQYF. The CDR3 DNA is TGTGCCAGAAGCATCACTAGCGGGGGGGAACAAGAGACCCAGTACTTC.

V is TRBV7-9 and J is TRBJ2-5; D is undetermined. V was cut by 5 bases and J by 5 bases, with 9 bases left in between. This CDR3 has 12 amino acids. Germline lookup yields CDR1 SEHNR and CDR2 FQNEAQ (reference sequence). The CDR3 is CASSPFSETQYF. The CDR3 DNA reads as TGTGCCAGCAGCCCATTCAGTGAGACCCAGTACTTC.

The rearrangement uses TRBV9 and TRBJ2-3; a weak D match, TRBD2 (7 bases). The V gene lost 0 bases and the J gene lost 2 bases, with 13 bases spanning the gap. Germline assignment: CDR1 SGDLS and CDR2 YYNGEE. The CDR3 runs 16 residues. The CDR3 here is CASSVAGGANTDTQYF. CDR3 DNA: TGTGCCAGCAGCGTAGCTGGGGGGGCAAACACAGATACGCAGTATTTT.

This clone has only one observation. V usage is TRBV18 and J usage is TRBJ1-1, with D maybe TRBD1 (6 bases). This CDR3 is built from 14 residues. Germline V CDR1 and CDR2: KGHSH, LQKENI. V shed 3 bases and J shed 5 bases, with 13 bases lying between them. The CDR3 loop reads CASSPYGGGTEAFF. The CDR3 DNA sequence: TGTGCCAGCTCACCCTACGGGGGCGGTACTGAAGCTTTCTTT. The full variable domain, its missing parts supplied by reference TRBV18 and TRBJ1-1, is NAGVMQNPRHLVRRRGQEARLRCSPMKGHSHVYWYRQLPEEGLKFMVYLQKENIIDESGMPKERFSAEFPKEGPSILRIQQVVRGDSAAYFCASSPYGGGTEAFFGQGTRLTVV.

The CDR3 loop is CASSRQGTGELFF. CDR3 DNA: TGTGCCAGCTCGCGACAGGGGACCGGGGAGCTGTTTTTT. V gene TRBV18 combines with J gene TRBJ2-2; 8 nucleotides match TRBD1. The trim removed 6 bases at V and 5 bases at J, leaving 2 bases unmatched. CDR1 is KGHSH, CDR2 LQKENI, per germline. The CDR3 contains 13 residues.

The chain has TRBV18 and TRBJ1-5; TRBD1 is a possible D gene (6 bases). V was pared by 2 bases and J by 2 bases, with 16 bases between. The CDR3 has 17 amino acids. Germline V lookup: CDR1 KGHSH, CDR2 LQKENI. The CDR3 sequence: CASSPSRGAYGNQPQHF. Written as DNA, the CDR3 is TGTGCCAGCTCACCATCGAGGGGGGCTTACGGCAATCAGCCCCAGCATTTT.

The gene calls are TRBV18 and TRBJ2-3; D may match TRBD1 or TRBD2 (5 bases each). The CDR3 is 15 amino acids. Germline V CDR1 and CDR2: KGHSH, LQKENI. V lost 3 bases and J lost 0, with 10 bases in between. This CDR3 is CASSPGRYSTDTQYF. The DNA of the CDR3 is TGTGCCAGCTCACCGGGACGCTATAGCACAGATACGCAGTATTTT.